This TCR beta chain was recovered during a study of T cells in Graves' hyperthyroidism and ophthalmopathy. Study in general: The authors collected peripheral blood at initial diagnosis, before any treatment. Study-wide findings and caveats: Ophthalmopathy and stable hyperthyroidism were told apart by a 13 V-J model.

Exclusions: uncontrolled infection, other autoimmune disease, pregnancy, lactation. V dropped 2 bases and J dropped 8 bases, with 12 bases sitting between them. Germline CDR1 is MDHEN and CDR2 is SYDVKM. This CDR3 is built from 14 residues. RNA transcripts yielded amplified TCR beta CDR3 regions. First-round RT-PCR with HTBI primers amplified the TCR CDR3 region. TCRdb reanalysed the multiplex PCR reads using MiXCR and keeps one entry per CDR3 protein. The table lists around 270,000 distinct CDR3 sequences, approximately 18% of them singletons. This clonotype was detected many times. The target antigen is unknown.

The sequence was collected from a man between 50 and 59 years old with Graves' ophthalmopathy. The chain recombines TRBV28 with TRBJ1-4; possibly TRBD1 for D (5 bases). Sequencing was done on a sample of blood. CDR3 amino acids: CASSLLRDSEKLFF. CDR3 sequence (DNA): TGTGCCAGCAGTTTACTGCGAGACAGCGAAAAACTGTTTTTT.